The 28 T cell receptor beta chains below come from one sample, sequenced in a study of T cells in women clearing cervical HPV infection. Assay: immunoSEQ multiplex PCR; the TCRdb copy retains only in-frame clones and omits some. Recorded here are around 38,000 clones; the top ten clones represent less than 8.5%. The sample comprised blood buffy coat. The receptors derive from a woman between 18 and 70 years old with a cervical HPV16 infection that either progressed to CIN3+ or cleared (not recorded which).

Regarding this clone: The read finishes 3 residues shy of the CDR3 end, and the germline J gene is used to complete it. The chain couples TRBV20-1 to TRBJ2-5, with 8 positions matching TRBD1. CDR3 length equals 14 residues. J lost 5 bases, V lost 6 bases, and 11 bases had no gene match. Germline V gene lookup returns CDR1 DFQATT and CDR2 SNEGSKA (reference sequence). Incomplete CDR3 DNA: TGCAGTGCCCTCACAGGGGGTCCGCTCGAGACC. Its protein product is CSALTGGPLET. The entire CDR3 sequence reads CSALTGGPLETQYF.

CDR3 DNA (partial): TGCAGCGTTGATTCTGTCGGGACTTACACAGATACG. Its protein product is CSVDSVGTYTDT. The CDR3, in full, reads CSVDSVGTYTDTQYF. The V gene is TRBV29-1, the J gene TRBJ2-3, with a possible D match to TRBD2 (6 bases). The CDR3 end is not reached by the read, which stops 3 residues before it; the germline J gene fills it in. Per germline, CDR1 SQVTM and CDR2 ANQGSEA. This CDR3 is built from 15 residues. The V and J ends lost 3 bases and 2 bases respectively, with 15 bases between them.

In the case of this clone: The CDR3 extends 3 residues past the end of the read, so its final part is completed from the germline J gene. The rearrangement joins TRBV5-1 to TRBJ1-5; D gene uncertain. Germline CDR1 SGHRS, CDR2 YFSETQ. The CDR3 has 14 amino acids. The V end lost 0 bases, the J end lost 0 bases, and 4 bases lay between the germline ends. Partial CDR3 DNA: TGCGCCAGCAGCTTGGAAGGTAGCAATCAGCCC. Translated: CASSLEGSNQP. The full CDR3 is CASSLEGSNQPQHF.

In regard to this clone: The read stops 3 residues short of the end of the CDR3; the missing end is completed from the germline J gene. The chain uses TRBV28 and TRBJ1-5; D remains unclear. The CDR3 loop spans 11 amino acids. V dropped 5 bases and J dropped 4 bases, with 3 bases sitting between them. CDR1 and CDR2 from the germline V gene are MDHEN and SYDVKM. CDR3: CASSHNQPQHF. The sequenced part of the CDR3 DNA is TGTGCCAGCAGTCATAATCAGCCC. The complete variable domain, with remaining parts taken from reference TRBV28 and TRBJ1-5, reads DVKVTQSSRYLVKRTGEKVFLECVQDMDHENMFWYRQDPGLGLRLIYFSYDVKMKEKGDIPEGYSVSREKKERFSLILESASTNQTSMYLCASSHNQPQHFGDGTRLSIL.

Of note for this clone: The read halts 3 residues ahead of the CDR3 end, with the missing end drawn from the germline J gene. This chain connects TRBV30 to TRBJ1-6; 10 positions agree with TRBD1. The germline V gene encodes CDR1 GTSNPN and CDR2 SVGIG (reference sequence). The CDR3 consists of 13 residues. The trim removed 6 bases at V and 9 bases at J, leaving 5 bases unmatched. CDR3 DNA, as far as it was read: TGTGCCTGCAAGGGACAGGGGACTTCACCC. The encoded protein is CACKGQGTSP. The whole CDR3 sequence reads CACKGQGTSPLHF.

With regard to this clone: Read data end 3 residues before the CDR3 end; the end is taken from the germline J gene. This chain links TRBV29-1 with TRBJ1-2; 8 positions agree with TRBD1. Germline V CDR1 and CDR2: SQVTM, ANQGSEA. V lost 5 bases to trimming and J lost 7 bases; unmatched junction nucleotides: 18. The CDR3 sequence is 16 residues long. The DNA read from the CDR3 is TGCAGCGTTATCTCCGGGACAGGTCCAATAAAGAGTGGC. Residues: CSVISGTGPIKSG. The whole CDR3 reads CSVISGTGPIKSGYTF.

On this clone itself: The read ends 3 residues shy of where the CDR3 ends; the end is completed using the germline J gene. This chain connects TRBV5-1 to TRBJ2-6; D may correspond to TRBD1 or TRBD2 (6 bases each). The CDR3 is 18 residues long. The V end lost 0 bases, the J end lost 4 bases, and 17 bases lay between the germline ends. Germline lookup yields CDR1 SGHRS and CDR2 YFSETQ. The CDR3 protein is CASSLGGLGAGGANVLTF. The sequenced CDR3 bases are TGCGCCAGCAGCTTGGGGGGCCTGGGGGCGGGAGGGGCCAACGTC.

With respect to this clone: The read is 3 residues too short to cover the CDR3 end, so that end is filled in from the germline J gene. The chain combines TRBV7-8 with TRBJ1-3, with 8 bases identical to TRBD1. This CDR3 comprises 16 residues. With V trimmed by 3 bases and J by 0 bases, 4 bases remained unmatched. Germline-derived CDR1 and CDR2 are SGHVS and FQNEAQ. The CDR3 sequence: CASSFQGAPSGNTIYF. CDR3 bases read: TGTGCCAGCAGCTTTCAGGGGGCACCCTCTGGAAACACC.

Regarding this clone: The observed sequence ends 3 residues before the CDR3 terminus, with the missing tail filled in from the germline J gene. The chain joins TRBV19 to TRBJ1-5; TRBD1 aligns across 8 bases. V gave up 6 bases and J gave up 0 bases; unmatched junction bases: 16. Germline loops: CDR1 LNHDA, CDR2 SQIVND (reference sequence). The CDR3 has 19 residues. The CDR3 sequence: CASSAIGQGSSNSNQPQHF. The CDR3 bases that were read are TGTGCCAGTAGCGCGATTGGACAGGGTAGCTCTAATAGCAATCAGCCC. Based on the CDR3 plus reference TRBV19 and TRBJ1-5, the full variable domain is DGGITQSPKYLFRKEGQNVTLSCEQNLNHDAMYWYRQDPGQGLRLIYYSQIVNDFQKGDIAEGYSVSREKKESFPLTVTSAQKNPTAFYLCASSAIGQGSSNSNQPQHFGDGTRLSIL.

This chain's CDR3 is CASSERAGVTDTQYF. The covered CDR3 bases are TGTGCCAGCAGTGAACGAGCGGGAGTCACAGATACG. The J gene is TRBJ2-3, the V gene TRBV2; TRBD2 aligns across 8 bases. The CDR3 end falls 3 residues outside the read, so it is completed with the germline J gene. The CDR3 has 15 amino acids. Germline CDR1 is SNHLY and CDR2 is FYNNEI. Trimming at V came to 2 bases and at J to 2 bases, leaving 3 bases not matched to a gene.

As for this clone: Read sequence stops 3 residues before the CDR3 end, and the germline J gene provides the missing end. The V gene is TRBV20-1, the J gene TRBJ1-2; D uncertain. The V end lost 1 base, the J end lost 2 bases, and 14 bases lay between the germline ends. Germline V gene lookup returns CDR1 DFQATT and CDR2 SNEGSKA (reference sequence). This CDR3 is built from 15 residues. This chain's CDR3 is CSARAFETGNYGYTF. The CDR3 DNA, read in part, is TGCAGTGCTAGAGCCTTTGAGACGGGGAACTATGGC.

As to this clone: The observed sequence ends 3 residues before the CDR3 terminus, with the missing tail filled in from the germline J gene. V gene TRBV7-8 combines with J gene TRBJ2-7; TRBD1 is a possible D gene (6 bases). Trimming shortened V by 3 bases and J by 0 bases, and 12 bases separated the two germline ends. The CDR3 totals 15 residues. Germline V lookup: CDR1 SGHVS, CDR2 FQNEAQ. CDR3 region: CASSFNRDPSYEQYF. Partial CDR3 DNA: TGTGCCAGCAGCTTTAACAGGGATCCCTCCTACGAG.

A remark on this clone: The CDR3 end falls 3 residues outside the read, so it is completed with the germline J gene. The chain couples TRBV5-5 to TRBJ1-1; no firm D call. V lost 1 base, J lost 0 bases, and 7 bases lay in between. This CDR3 comprises 14 residues. Germline V gives CDR1 SGHKS, CDR2 YYEKEE (reference sequence). The part of the CDR3 DNA that was read is TGTGCCAGCAGCTTGATAGACATGAACACTGAA. Its translation is CASSLIDMNTE. The entire CDR3 protein is CASSLIDMNTEAFF.

Comments on this clone: The read comes to an end 3 residues before the CDR3 does, leaving the germline J gene to fill in the end. The chain recombines TRBV20-1 with TRBJ1-5; TRBD1 aligns across 10 bases. Germline trimming cut 3 bases from V and 4 bases from J; bases unmatched to any gene: 9. CDR1 and CDR2 (germline): DFQATT, SNEGSKA (reference sequence). The CDR3 has 16 amino acids. CDR3 loop: CSASRQTGGANQPQHF. Partial CDR3 DNA: TGCAGTGCTAGCCGCCAGACAGGGGGCGCGAATCAGCCC.

Concerning this clone itself: The read ends 3 residues shy of where the CDR3 ends; the end is completed using the germline J gene. The chain combines TRBV5-1 with TRBJ2-3, with D uncertain. The CDR3 contains 15 residues. V was shortened by 2 bases and J by 1 base, with 11 bases between the two germline ends. Germline V CDR1 and CDR2: SGHRS, YFSETQ. The CDR3 bases that were read are TGCGCCAGCAGCTTTGAGAATGAGGGCACAGATACG. It codes for CASSFENEGTDT. The whole CDR3 sequence reads CASSFENEGTDTQYF.

Details on this clone: Read data end 3 residues before the CDR3 end; the end is taken from the germline J gene. The rearrangement joins TRBV5-4 to TRBJ2-7; D is perhaps TRBD2 (6 bases). V lost 4 bases to trimming and J lost 2 bases, with 13 bases between them. The length of the CDR3 is 14 residues. Per germline, CDR1 SGHNT and CDR2 YYREEE (reference sequence). CDR3 residues: CASSPWGETYEQYF. CDR3 DNA, as far as it was read: TGTGCCAGCAGCCCGTGGGGGGAGACCTACGAG.

As regards this clone: The read ends 3 residues early relative to the CDR3; the germline J gene fills the gap. The V and J genes are TRBV7-2 and TRBJ1-2, with 9 bases that match TRBD1. In germline, CDR1 is SGHTA, CDR2 FQGNSA. The CDR3 has 15 amino acids. V trimming: 1 base; J trimming: 5 bases; junction bases outside the gene matches: 5. The sequenced CDR3 bases are TGTGCCAGCAGCTTAGGGGGACAGGGCAAGTATGGC. Its protein is CASSLGGQGKYG. The CDR3, in full, reads CASSLGGQGKYGYTF.

Comments on this clone: The DNA ends 3 residues before the CDR3 does, and the rest of the CDR3 is filled in from the germline J gene. This sequence joins TRBV23-1 and TRBJ2-3; TRBD1 agrees at 10 bases. TRBV23-1 is an ORF for which the function is uncertain. The J segment lost 4 bases and the V segment lost 3 bases, leaving 7 bases of the junction unmatched. The CDR3 is made up of 16 amino acids. The part of the CDR3 DNA that was read is TGCGCCAGCAGTCAGTTCGGGACAGGGGTGGCAGATACG. It specifies CASSQFGTGVADT. The whole CDR3 protein is CASSQFGTGVADTQYF.

Regarding this clone: The missing CDR3 end, 3 residues past where the read stops, is filled in from the germline J gene. The chain has TRBV10-3 and TRBJ1-4; D unresolved. The V and J ends lost 2 bases and 7 bases respectively, with 23 bases between them. The germline V gene has CDR1 ENHRY and CDR2 SYGVKD. This CDR3 has 18 residues. Incomplete CDR3 DNA: TGTGCCATCAGTGAGCCACGGACGGTGGAGGGCGGGTCTGAAAAA. Amino acids: CAISEPRTVEGGSEK. In full, the CDR3 reads CAISEPRTVEGGSEKLFF.

Comment on this clone: The CDR3 is cut off 3 residues early in the read; its end comes from the germline J gene. The chain is built from TRBV5-4 and TRBJ1-6; the match to TRBD1 covers 9 bases. Per the germline V gene, CDR1 is SGHNT and CDR2 is YYREEE (reference sequence). CDR3 length equals 14 residues. Trimming removed 2 bases from V and 7 bases from J; junction bases left unmatched: 1. The CDR3 region is CASSLGTGNSPLHF. CDR3 bases read: TGTGCCAGCAGCTTAGGGACAGGGAATTCACCC. The full variable domain, in which reference TRBV5-4 and TRBJ1-6 provide the parts outside the CDR3, is ETGVTQSPTHLIKTRGQQVTLRCSSQSGHNTVSWYQQALGQGPQFIFQYYREEENGRGNFPPRFSGLQFPNYSSELNVNALELDDSALYLCASSLGTGNSPLHFGNGTRLTVT.

With respect to this clone: The read terminates 3 residues before the CDR3 end, so the remaining end is supplied by the germline J gene. The rearrangement uses TRBV29-1 and TRBJ1-4; D not resolved. The germline V and J ends were trimmed by 4 bases and 0 bases, with 12 bases remaining between them. This CDR3 comprises 15 residues. Germline lookup yields CDR1 SQVTM and CDR2 ANQGSEA. CDR3: CSVVSTFATNEKLFF. The part of the CDR3 DNA that was read is TGCAGCGTTGTTTCCACATTTGCAACTAATGAAAAA. The variable domain in full, completed from reference TRBV29-1 and TRBJ1-4, reads SAVISQKPSRDICQRGTSLTIQCQVDSQVTMMFWYRQQPGQSLTLIATANQGSEATYESGFVIDKFPISRPNLTFSTLTVSNMSPEDSSIYLCSVVSTFATNEKLFFGSGTQLSVL.

A word on this clone: The read ends 3 residues shy of where the CDR3 ends; the end is completed using the germline J gene. The chain combines TRBV19 with TRBJ1-5, with D uncertain. Germline V CDR1 and CDR2: LNHDA, SQIVND (reference sequence). V was clipped by 6 bases and J by 2 bases, with 17 bases between them. This CDR3 region has 16 residues. The CDR3 bases that were read are TGTGCCAGTAGAAGAGGATCGGACTTGGGCAATCAGCCC. This gives the protein CASRRGSDLGNQP. The whole CDR3 reads CASRRGSDLGNQPQHF.

The CDR3: CASSMEGAYSNQPQHF. The DNA read from the CDR3 is TGTGCCAGTAGTATGGAGGGGGCCTATAGCAATCAGCCC. This chain uses TRBV19 with TRBJ1-5, with 7 bases identical to TRBD1. The read comes to an end 3 residues before the CDR3 does, leaving the germline J gene to fill in the end. Per the germline V gene, CDR1 is LNHDA and CDR2 is SQIVND (reference sequence). The CDR3 length is 16 residues. V lost 3 bases to trimming and J lost 0 bases; unmatched junction nucleotides: 5.

Its frequency marks this clone as medium-sized. The read halts 3 residues ahead of the CDR3 end, with the missing end drawn from the germline J gene. This rearrangement joins TRBV29-1 to TRBJ1-5; 7 bases map to TRBD1. Germline loops: CDR1 SQVTM, CDR2 ANQGSEA. The V segment lost 8 bases and the J segment 3 bases; nucleotides outside the gene matches: 7. The CDR3 extends over 13 amino acids. The CDR3 sequence is CSILTGLNQPQHF. CDR3 DNA, as far as it was read: TGCAGCATTCTGACAGGGCTCAATCAGCCC.

CDR3 DNA, as far as it was read: TGTGCCAGCAGCTTGGAACAGGGGGCGATTGGC. Its protein product is CASSLEQGAIG. The full CDR3 protein is CASSLEQGAIGYTF. The chain employs TRBV5-6 and TRBJ1-2, with TRBD1 matching 9 bases. Read sequence stops 3 residues before the CDR3 end, and the germline J gene provides the missing end. Germline loops: CDR1 SGHDT, CDR2 YYEEEE. The CDR3 is 14 residues long. The J segment lost 7 bases and the V segment lost 0 bases, leaving 4 bases of the junction unmatched.

As concerns this clone: The read halts 3 residues ahead of the CDR3 end, with the missing end drawn from the germline J gene. J is TRBJ2-5 and V is TRBV5-1, with TRBD1 as a possible D gene (6 bases). The ends were cut back, 0 bases at V and 3 bases at J, with 12 bases in the middle. Per the germline V gene, CDR1 is SGHRS and CDR2 is YFSETQ. The CDR3 spans 15 residues. CDR3 amino acids: CASSLAGQTKETQYF. CDR3 DNA (partial): TGCGCCAGCAGCTTGGCTGGACAGACCAAAGAGACC. The full variable domain, rest sourced from reference TRBV5-1 and TRBJ2-5, is KAGVTQTPRYLIKTRGQQVTLSCSPISGHRSVSWYQQTPGQGLQFLFEYFSETQRNKGNFPGRFSGRQFSNSRSEMNVSTLELGDSALYLCASSLAGQTKETQYFGPGTRLLVL.

Remarks on this clone: The sequenced fragment ends 3 residues before the CDR3 boundary, so the rest is inferred from the germline J gene. The V and J genes are TRBV2 and TRBJ2-2; 7 positions agree with TRBD2. Germline V gene data show CDR1 as SNHLY and CDR2 as FYNNEI. The CDR3 runs to 16 residues. Trimming removed 4 bases from V and 4 bases from J; junction bases left unmatched: 9. The chain's CDR3 is CASSALRGSGTGELFF. CDR3 DNA (partial): TGTGCCAGCAGTGCTCTGCGGGGGTCGGGCACCGGGGAG.

Concerning this clone itself: Read coverage stops 3 residues before the CDR3 terminus; the germline J gene supplies the remainder. The rearrangement links TRBV2 to TRBJ2-1, with a weak D call TRBD2 (5 bases). The germline gives CDR1 SNHLY, CDR2 FYNNEI. The V and J ends lost 4 bases and 5 bases respectively, with 9 bases between them. This CDR3 region has 13 residues. CDR3 amino acids: CASSVLENNEQFF. CDR3 bases read: TGTGCCAGCAGTGTACTAGAGAACAATGAG.